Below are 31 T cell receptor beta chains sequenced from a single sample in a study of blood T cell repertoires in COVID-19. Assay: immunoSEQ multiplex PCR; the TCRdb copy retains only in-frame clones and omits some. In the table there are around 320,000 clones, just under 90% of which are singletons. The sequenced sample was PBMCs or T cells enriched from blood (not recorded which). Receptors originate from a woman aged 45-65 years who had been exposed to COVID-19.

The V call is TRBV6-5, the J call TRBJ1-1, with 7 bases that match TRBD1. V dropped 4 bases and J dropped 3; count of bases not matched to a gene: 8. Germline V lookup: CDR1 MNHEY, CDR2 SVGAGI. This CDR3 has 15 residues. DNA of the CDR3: TGTGCCAGCAGTTCCCGAAACAGGGGCCACACTGAAGCTTTCTTT. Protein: CASSSRNRGHTEAFF.

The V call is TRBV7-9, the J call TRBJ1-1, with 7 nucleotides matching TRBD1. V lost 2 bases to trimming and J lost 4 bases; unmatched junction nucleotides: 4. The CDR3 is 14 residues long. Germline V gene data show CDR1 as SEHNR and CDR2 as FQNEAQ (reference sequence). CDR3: CASSLTGDGTEAFF. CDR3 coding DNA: TGTGCCAGCAGCTTAACAGGGGATGGCACTGAAGCTTTCTTT.

This chain's CDR3 is CATSQGLGQPQHF. The CDR3 DNA follows: TGTGCCACCAGCCAGGGGCTCGGTCAGCCCCAGCATTTT. The chain combines TRBV24-1 with TRBJ1-5; D is perhaps TRBD1 (6 bases). The CDR3 runs 13 residues. V dropped 7 bases and J dropped 6 bases, with 12 bases sitting between them. CDR1 is KGHDR, CDR2 SFDVKD, per germline.

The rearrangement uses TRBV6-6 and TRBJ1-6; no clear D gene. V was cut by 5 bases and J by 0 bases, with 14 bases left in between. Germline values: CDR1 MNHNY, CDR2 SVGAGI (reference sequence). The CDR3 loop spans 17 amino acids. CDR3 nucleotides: TGTGCCAGCAGTCGAAGACCGGGGAGCTCCTATAATTCACCCCTCCACTTT. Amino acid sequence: CASSRRPGSSYNSPLHF.

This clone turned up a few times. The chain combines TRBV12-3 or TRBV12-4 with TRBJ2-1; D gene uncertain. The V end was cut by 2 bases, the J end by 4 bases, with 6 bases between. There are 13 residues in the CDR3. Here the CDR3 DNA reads TGTGCCAGCAGTTTAAACGAGTACAATGAGCAGTTCTTC. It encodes CASSLNEYNEQFF.

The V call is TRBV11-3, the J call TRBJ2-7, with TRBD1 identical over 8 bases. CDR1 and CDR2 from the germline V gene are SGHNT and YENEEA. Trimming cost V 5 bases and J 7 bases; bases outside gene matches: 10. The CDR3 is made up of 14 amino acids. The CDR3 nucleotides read TGTGCCAGCAGCCCCGGGACAGGAGTTAAGGAGCAGTACTTC. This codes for CASSPGTGVKEQYF.

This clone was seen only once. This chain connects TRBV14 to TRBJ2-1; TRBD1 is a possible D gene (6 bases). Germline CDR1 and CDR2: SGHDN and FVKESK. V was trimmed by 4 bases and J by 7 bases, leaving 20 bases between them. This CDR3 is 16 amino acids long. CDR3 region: CASSLRGQGLINEQFF. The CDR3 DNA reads TGTGCCAGCAGCCTACGAGGGCAGGGGTTGATAAATGAGCAGTTCTTC.

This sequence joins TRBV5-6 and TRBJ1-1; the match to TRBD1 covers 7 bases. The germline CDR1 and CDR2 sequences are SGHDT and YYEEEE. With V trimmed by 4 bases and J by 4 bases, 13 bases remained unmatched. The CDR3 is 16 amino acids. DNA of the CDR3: TGTGCCAGCAGCAACAAGGGGGCAGGTAGGTTCACTGAAGCTTTCTTT. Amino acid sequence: CASSNKGAGRFTEAFF.

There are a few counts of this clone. This CDR3 reads CATSKTLAGILSYNEQFF. The CDR3 nucleotides are TGTGCCACCAGTAAGACACTAGCGGGGATTCTATCCTACAATGAGCAGTTCTTC. The rearrangement links TRBV15 to TRBJ2-1, with 10 bases identical to TRBD2. V was pared by 6 bases and J by 1 base, with 12 bases of the junction left unmatched. Germline values: CDR1 LNHNV, CDR2 YYDKDF (reference sequence). CDR3 length: 18 amino acids.

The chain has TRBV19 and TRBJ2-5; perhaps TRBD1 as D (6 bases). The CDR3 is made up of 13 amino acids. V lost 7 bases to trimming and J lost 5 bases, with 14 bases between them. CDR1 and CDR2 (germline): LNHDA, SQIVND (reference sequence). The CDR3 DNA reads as TGTGCCAGTAAGGACAGAGGGTTGGAGACCCAGTACTTC. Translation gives CASKDRGLETQYF.

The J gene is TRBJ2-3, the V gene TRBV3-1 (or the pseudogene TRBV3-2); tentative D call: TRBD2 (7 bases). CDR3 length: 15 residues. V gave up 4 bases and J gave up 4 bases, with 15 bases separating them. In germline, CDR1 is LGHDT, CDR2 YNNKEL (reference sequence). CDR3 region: CASSLPSGGPDTQYF. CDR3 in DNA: TGTGCCAGCAGCCTTCCGTCGGGGGGCCCAGATACGCAGTATTTT.

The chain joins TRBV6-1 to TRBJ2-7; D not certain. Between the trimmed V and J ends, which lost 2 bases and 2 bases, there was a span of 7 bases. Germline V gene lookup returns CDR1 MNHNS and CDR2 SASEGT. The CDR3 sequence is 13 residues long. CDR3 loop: CASSENSPYEQYF. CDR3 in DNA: TGTGCCAGCAGTGAAAACAGCCCCTACGAGCAGTACTTC.

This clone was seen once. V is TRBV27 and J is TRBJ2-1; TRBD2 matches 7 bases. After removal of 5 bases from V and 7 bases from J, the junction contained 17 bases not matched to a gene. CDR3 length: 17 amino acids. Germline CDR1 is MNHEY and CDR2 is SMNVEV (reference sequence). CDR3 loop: CASSPLAGQYKRNEQFF. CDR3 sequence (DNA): TGTGCCAGCAGTCCATTAGCGGGTCAATACAAGAGGAATGAGCAGTTCTTC.

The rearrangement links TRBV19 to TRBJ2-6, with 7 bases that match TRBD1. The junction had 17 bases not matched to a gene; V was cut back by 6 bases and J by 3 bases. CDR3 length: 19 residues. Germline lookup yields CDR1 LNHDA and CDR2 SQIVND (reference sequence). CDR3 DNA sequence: TGTGCCAGTAGGTCGAGGGGACAGTATGCAAGTGGTGGGGCCAACGTCCTGACTTTC. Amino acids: CASRSRGQYASGGANVLTF. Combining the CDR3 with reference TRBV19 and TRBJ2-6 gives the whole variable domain DGGITQSPKYLFRKEGQNVTLSCEQNLNHDAMYWYRQDPGQGLRLIYYSQIVNDFQKGDIAEGYSVSREKKESFPLTVTSAQKNPTAFYLCASRSRGQYASGGANVLTFGAGSRLTVL.

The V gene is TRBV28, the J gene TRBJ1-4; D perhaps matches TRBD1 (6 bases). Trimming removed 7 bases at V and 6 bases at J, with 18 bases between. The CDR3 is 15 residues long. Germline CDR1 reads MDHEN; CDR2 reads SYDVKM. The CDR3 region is CASTQGGGYYEKLFF. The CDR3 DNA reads TGTGCCAGCACCCAAGGTGGGGGCTATTATGAAAAACTGTTTTTT. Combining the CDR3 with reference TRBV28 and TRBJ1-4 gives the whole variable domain DVKVTQSSRYLVKRTGEKVFLECVQDMDHENMFWYRQDPGLGLRLIYFSYDVKMKEKGDIPEGYSVSREKKERFSLILESASTNQTSMYLCASTQGGGYYEKLFFGSGTQLSVL.

Written as DNA, the CDR3 is TGTGCCACCAGCAGAGTGGGACATGGATCCTACGAGCAGTACTTC. Translating it yields CATSRVGHGSYEQYF. The V and J genes are TRBV15 and TRBJ2-7; D is possibly TRBD1 (6 bases). Germline values: CDR1 LNHNV, CDR2 YYDKDF (reference sequence). The CDR3 runs 15 residues. V lost 1 base and J 1 base, leaving 11 bases between the germline ends.

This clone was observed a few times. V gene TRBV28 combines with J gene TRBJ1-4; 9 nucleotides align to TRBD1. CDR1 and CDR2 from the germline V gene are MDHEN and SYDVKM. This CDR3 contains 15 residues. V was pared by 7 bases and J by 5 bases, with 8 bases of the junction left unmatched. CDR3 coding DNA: TGTGCCAGCACGGTAACAGGGGGCCGCAATGAAAAACTGTTTTTT. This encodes CASTVTGGRNEKLFF.

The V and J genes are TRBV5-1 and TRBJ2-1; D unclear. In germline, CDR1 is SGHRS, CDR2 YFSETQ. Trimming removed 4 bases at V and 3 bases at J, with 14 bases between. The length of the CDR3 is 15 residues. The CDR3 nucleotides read TGCGCCAGCAGCGGCGGTCTCTCCGGCTACAATGAGCAGTTCTTC. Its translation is CASSGGLSGYNEQFF.

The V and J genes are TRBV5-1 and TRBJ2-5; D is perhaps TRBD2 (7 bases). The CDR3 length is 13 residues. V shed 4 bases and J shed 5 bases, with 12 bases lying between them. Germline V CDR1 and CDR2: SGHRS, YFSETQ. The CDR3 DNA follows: TGCGCCAGCAGCGGCGGGGGCGTTGAGACCCAGTACTTC. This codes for CASSGGGVETQYF.

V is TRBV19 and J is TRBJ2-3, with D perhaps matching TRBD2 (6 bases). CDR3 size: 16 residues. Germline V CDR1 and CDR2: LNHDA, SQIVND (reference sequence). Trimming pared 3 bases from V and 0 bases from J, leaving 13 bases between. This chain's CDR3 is CASSISYRGSTDTQYF. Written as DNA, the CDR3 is TGTGCCAGTAGTATCTCTTACCGGGGGAGCACAGATACGCAGTATTTT.

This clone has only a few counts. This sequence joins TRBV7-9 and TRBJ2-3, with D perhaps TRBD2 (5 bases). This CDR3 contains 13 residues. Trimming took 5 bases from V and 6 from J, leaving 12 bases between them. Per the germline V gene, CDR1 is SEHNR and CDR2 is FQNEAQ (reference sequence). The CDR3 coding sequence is TGTGCCAGCAGCGGGCCGGCTAGCGATACGCAGTATTTT. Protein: CASSGPASDTQYF. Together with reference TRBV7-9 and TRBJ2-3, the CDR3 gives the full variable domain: DTGVSQNPRHKITKRGQNVTFRCDPISEHNRLYWYRQTLGQGPEFLTYFQNEAQLEKSRLLSDRFSAERPKGSFSTLEIQRTEQGDSAMYLCASSGPASDTQYFGPGTRLTVL.

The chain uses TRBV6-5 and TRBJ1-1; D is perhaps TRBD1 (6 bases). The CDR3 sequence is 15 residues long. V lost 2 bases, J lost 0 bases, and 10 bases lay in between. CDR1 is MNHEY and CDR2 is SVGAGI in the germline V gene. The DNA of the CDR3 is TGTGCCAGCAGTTACGGCGGGGGCATGAACACTGAAGCTTTCTTT. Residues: CASSYGGGMNTEAFF.

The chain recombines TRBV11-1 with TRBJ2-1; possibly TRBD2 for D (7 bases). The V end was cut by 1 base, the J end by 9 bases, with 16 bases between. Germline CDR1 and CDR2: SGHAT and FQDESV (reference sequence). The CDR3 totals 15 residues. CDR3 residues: CASSLGGGADGEQFF. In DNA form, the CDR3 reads TGTGCCAGCAGCTTAGGAGGGGGGGCCGACGGTGAGCAGTTCTTC. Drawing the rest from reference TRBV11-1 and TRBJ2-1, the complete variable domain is EAEVAQSPRYKITEKSQAVAFWCDPISGHATLYWYRQILGQGPELLVQFQDESVVDDSQLPKDRFSAERLKGVDSTLKIQPAELGDSAMYLCASSLGGGADGEQFFGPGTRLTVL.

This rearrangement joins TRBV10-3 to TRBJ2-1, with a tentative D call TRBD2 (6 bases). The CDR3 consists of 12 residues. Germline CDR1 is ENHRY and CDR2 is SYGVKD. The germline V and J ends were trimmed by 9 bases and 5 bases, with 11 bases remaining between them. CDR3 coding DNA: TGTGCCATTGGACTACAGGACAATGAGCAGTTCTTC. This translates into CAIGLQDNEQFF.

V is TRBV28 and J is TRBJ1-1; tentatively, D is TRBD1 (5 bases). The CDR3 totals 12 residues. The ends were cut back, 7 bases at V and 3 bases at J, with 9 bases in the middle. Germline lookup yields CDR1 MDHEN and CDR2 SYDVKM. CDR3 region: CASKSGYTEAFF. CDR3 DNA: TGTGCCAGCAAATCAGGGTACACTGAAGCTTTCTTT.

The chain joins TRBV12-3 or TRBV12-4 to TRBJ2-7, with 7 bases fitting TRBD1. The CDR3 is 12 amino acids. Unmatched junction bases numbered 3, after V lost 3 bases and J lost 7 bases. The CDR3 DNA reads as TGTGCCAGCAGTTTTGGGGACAGTGAGCAGTACTTC. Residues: CASSFGDSEQYF.

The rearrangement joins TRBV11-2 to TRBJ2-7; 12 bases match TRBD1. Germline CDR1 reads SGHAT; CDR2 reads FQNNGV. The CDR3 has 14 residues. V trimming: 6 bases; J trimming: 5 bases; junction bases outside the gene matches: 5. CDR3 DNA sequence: TGTGCCAGCAGTCGGGACAGGGGGCATCACGAGCAGTACTTC. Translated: CASSRDRGHHEQYF.

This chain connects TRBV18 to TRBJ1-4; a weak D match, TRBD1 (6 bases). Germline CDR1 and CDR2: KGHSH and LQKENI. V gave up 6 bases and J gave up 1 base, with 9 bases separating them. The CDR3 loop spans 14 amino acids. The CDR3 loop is CASSPRGTNEKLFF. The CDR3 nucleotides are TGTGCCAGCTCCCCCAGGGGAACTAATGAAAAACTGTTTTTT.

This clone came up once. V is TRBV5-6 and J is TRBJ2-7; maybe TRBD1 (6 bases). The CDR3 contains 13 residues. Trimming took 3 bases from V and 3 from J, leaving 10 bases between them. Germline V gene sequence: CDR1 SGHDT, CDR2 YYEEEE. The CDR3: CASSSGTFYEQYF. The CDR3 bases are TGTGCCAGCAGCTCCGGGACATTCTACGAGCAGTACTTC.

In DNA, the CDR3 is TGTGCCAGCAGCCAACCCCCAGGGTACGAGCAGTACTTC. Its translation: CASSQPPGYEQYF. The chain combines TRBV7-2 with TRBJ2-7; tentatively, D is TRBD1 (5 bases). V shed 5 bases and J shed 4 bases, with 12 bases lying between them. Per germline, CDR1 SGHTA and CDR2 FQGNSA. The CDR3 is made up of 13 amino acids.

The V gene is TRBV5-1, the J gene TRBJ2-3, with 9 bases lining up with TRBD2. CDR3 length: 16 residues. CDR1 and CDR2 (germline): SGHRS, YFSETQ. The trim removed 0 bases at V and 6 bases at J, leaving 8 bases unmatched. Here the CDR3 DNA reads TGCGCCAGCAGCTTGGAGTTTAGCGGGGGTTTGGATACGCAGTATTTT. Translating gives CASSLEFSGGLDTQYF.